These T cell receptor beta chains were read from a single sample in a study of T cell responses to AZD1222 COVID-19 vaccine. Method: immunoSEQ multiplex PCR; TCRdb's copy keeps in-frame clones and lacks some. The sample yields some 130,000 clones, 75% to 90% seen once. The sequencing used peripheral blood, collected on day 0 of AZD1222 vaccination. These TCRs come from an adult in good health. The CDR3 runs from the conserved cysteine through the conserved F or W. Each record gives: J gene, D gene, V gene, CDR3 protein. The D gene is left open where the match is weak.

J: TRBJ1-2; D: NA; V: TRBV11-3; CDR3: CASSPRQGWNGYTF
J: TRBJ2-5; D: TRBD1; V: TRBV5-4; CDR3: CASSERDRGQETQYF
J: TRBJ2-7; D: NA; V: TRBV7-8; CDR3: CASSFTREQYF
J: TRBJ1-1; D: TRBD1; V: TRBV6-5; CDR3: CASDRDRVRTEAFF
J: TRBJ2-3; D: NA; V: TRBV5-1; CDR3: CASSLGRGTDTQYF
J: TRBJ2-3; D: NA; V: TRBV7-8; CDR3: CAGSFRGADTQYF
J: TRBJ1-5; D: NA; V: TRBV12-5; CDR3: CASDQGQISNQPQHF
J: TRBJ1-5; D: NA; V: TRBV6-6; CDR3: CASSYSEEMGQPQHF
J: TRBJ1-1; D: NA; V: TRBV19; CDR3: CASSPRTAPPEAFF
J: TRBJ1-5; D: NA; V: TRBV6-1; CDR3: CASSELEHRGNQPQHF
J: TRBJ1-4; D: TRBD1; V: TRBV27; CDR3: CASSTVTGTVEKLFF
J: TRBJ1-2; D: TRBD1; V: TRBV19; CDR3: CASNYPGGINYGYTF
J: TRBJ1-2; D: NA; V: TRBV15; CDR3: CATSRDRFSYYTF
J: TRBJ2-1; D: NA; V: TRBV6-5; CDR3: CASSYRGLHYNEQFF
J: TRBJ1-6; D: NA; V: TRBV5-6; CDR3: CASSTSGGGSPLHF
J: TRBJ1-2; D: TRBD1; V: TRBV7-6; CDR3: CASSEYPGQSNYGYTF
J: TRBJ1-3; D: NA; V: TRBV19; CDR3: CASSIDSGNTIYF
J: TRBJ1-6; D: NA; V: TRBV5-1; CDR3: CASSTGQLNSPLHF
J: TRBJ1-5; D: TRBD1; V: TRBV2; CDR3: CASRRTGGSNQPQHF
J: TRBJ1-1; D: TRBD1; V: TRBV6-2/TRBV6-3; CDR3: CASSYPTGQADTEAFF
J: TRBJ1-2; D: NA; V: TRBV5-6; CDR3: CASSPLDGDRSPYGYTF
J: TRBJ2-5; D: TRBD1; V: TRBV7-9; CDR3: CASSLSYRDSGQETQYF
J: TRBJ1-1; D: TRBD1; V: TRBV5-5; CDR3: CASSPYRDRDGRTEAFF
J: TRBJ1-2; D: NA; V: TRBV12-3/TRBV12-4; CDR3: CASSNPGVGYTF
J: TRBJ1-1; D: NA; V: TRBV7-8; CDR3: CASSLVGQGFLFGTEAFF
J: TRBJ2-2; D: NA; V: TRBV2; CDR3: CASKADTTGELFF
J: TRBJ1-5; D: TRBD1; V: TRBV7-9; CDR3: CASSSSQGARGQPQHF
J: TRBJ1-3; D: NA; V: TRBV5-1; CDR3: CASSLGPGRSGNTIYF
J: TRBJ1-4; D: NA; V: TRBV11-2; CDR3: CASSADRPLGEKLFF
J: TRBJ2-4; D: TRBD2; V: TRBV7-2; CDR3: CASSLVGRGGIQYF
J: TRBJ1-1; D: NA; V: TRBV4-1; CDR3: CASSQDPEFGAFF
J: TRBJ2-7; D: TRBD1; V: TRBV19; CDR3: CASSILRDRGNEQYF
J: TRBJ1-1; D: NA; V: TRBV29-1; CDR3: CSVLGGSNTEAFF
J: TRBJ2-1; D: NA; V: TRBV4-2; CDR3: CASSQVDLTGEQFF
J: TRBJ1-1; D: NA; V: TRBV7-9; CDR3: CASSSHRRDTEAFF
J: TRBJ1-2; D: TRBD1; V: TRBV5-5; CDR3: CASSPGGGRGRGSYGYTF
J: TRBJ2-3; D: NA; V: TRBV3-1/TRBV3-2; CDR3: CASSQDLGPSTDTQYF
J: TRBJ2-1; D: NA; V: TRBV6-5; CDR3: CASSPNNEQFF
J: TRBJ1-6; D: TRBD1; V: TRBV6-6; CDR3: CASTRGGVRYNSPLHF
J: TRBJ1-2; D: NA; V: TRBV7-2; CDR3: CASSLVTQTYGYTF
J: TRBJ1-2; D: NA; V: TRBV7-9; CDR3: CASSWGSYGYTF
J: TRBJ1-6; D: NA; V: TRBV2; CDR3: CASSDSLGAGDPPLHF
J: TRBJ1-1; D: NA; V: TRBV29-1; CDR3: CSVDSYSNTEAFF
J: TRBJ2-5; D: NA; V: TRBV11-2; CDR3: CASSPNWGEETQYF
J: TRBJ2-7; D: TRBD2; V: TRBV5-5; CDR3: CASSWVAGDYEQYF
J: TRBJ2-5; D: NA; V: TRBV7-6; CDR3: CASSQSLRGETQYF
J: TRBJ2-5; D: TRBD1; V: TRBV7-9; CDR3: CASSLGTGTGETQYF
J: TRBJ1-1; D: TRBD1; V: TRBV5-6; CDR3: CASSSGQIEAFF
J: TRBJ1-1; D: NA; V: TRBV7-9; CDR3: CASSLFGRDTEAFF
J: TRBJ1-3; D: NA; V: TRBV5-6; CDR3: CASSPSDIISGNTIYF
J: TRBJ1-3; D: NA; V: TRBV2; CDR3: CASSSRGYPGNTIYF
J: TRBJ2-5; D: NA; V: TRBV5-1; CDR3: CASSLAGSQETQYF
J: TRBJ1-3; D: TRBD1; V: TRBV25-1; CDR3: CASSELGGRANTIYF
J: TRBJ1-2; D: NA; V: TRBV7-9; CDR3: CASSPQQGAGYTF